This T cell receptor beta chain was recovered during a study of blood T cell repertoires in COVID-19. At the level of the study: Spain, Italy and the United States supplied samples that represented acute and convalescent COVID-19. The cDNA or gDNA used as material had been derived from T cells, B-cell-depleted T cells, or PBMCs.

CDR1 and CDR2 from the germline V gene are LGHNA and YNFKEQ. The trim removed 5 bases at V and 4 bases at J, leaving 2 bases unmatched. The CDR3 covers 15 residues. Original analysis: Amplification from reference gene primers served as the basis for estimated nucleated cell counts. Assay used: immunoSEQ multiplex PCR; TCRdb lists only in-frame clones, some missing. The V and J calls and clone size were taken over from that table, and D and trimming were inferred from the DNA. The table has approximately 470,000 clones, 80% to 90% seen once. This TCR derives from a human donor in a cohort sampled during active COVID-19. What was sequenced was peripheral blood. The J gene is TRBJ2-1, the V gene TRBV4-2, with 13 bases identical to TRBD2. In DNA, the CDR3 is TGTGCCAGCAGCTTGGGACTAGCGGGGTACAATGAGCAGTTCTTC. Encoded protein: CASSLGLAGYNEQFF.